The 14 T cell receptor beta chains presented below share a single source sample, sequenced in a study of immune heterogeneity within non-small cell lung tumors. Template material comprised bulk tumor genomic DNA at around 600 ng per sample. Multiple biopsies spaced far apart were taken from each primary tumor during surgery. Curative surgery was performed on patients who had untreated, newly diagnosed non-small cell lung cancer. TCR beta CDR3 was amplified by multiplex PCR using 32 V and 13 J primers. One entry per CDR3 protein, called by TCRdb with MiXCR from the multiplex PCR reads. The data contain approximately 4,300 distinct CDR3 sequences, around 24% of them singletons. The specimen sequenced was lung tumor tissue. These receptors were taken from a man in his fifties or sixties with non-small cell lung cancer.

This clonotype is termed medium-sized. The DNA for the CDR3 is TGCAGTGCAACCCCCCCGACAGATACGCAGTATTTT. Encoded protein: CSATPPTDTQYF. V is TRBV20-1 and J is TRBJ2-3, with D hard to call. CDR3 size: 12 residues. Germline V gene lookup returns CDR1 DFQATT and CDR2 SNEGSKA (reference sequence). V was clipped by 6 bases and J by 3 bases, with 10 bases between them.

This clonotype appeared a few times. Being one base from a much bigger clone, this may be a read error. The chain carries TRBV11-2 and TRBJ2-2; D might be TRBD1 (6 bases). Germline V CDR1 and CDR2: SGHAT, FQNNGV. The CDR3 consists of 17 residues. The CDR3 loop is CASSLGSGTPNTVELFF. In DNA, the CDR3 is TGTGCCAGCAGCTTAGGTTCTGGGACACCGAACACCGTGGAGCTGTTTTTT.

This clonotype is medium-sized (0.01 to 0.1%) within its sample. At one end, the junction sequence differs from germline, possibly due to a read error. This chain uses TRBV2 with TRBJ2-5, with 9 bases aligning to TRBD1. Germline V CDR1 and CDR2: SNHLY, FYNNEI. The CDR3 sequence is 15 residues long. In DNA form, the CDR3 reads TGTGCCAGCAGCGCCGGGACAGGGCTACAAGAGAACCAGTACTTC. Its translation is CASSAGTGLQENQYF.

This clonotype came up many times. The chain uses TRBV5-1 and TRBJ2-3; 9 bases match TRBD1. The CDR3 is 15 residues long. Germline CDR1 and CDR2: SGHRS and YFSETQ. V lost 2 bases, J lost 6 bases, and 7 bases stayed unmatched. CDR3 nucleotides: TGCGCCAGCAGCTTCCTCGGGACAGGGATGGATACGCAGTATTTT. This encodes CASSFLGTGMDTQYF.

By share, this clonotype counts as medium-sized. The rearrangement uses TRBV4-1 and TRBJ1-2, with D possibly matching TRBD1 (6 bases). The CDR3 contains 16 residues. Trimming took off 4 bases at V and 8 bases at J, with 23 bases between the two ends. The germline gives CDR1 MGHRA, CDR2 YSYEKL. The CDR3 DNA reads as TGCGCCAGCAGCCCCGACGCAGGGGTCCATCGGGGCGGCTACACCTTC. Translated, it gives CASSPDAGVHRGGYTF.

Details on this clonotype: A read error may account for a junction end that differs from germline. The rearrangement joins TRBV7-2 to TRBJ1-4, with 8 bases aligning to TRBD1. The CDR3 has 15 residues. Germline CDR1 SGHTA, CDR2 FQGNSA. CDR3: CARSLWDRPNEKVFF. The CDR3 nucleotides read TGTGCCAGGAGCTTGTGGGACAGGCCGAATGAAAAAGTGTTTTTT.

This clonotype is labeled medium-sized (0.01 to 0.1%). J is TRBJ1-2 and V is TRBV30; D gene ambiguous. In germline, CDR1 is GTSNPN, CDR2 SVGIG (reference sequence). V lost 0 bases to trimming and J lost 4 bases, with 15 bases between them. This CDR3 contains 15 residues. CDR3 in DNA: TGTGCCTGGAGTGTACATAGAGACAACCCCTATGGCTACACCTTC. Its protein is CAWSVHRDNPYGYTF.

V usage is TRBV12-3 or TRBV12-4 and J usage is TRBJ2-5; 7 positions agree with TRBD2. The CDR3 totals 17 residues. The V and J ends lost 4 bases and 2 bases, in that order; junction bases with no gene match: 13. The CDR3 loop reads CASSWGPEGGPQETQYF. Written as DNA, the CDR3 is TGTGCCAGCAGTTGGGGACCAGAGGGAGGGCCACAAGAGACCCAGTACTTC.

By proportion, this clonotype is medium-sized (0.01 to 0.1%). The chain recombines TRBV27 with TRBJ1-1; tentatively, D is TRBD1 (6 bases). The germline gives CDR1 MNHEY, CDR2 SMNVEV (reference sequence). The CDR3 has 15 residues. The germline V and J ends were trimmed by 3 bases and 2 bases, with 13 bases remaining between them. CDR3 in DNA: TGTGCCAGCAGTTTTCGCGCGGACAGAAACACTGAAGCTTTCTTT. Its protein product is CASSFRADRNTEAFF.

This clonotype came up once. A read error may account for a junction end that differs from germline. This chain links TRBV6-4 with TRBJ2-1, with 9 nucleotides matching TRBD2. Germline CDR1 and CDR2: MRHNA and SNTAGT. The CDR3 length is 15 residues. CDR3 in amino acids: CPSSDGTSRSNEQFF. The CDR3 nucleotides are TGTCCCAGCAGTGACGGGACTAGCCGGAGCAATGAGCAGTTCTTC.

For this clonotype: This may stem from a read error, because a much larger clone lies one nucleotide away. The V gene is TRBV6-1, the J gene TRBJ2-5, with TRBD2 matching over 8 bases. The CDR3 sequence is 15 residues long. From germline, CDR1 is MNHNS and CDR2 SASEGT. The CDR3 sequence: CARSESPGGGETQYF. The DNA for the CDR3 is TGTGCCAGAAGTGAATCCCCGGGGGGGGGGGAGACCCAGTACTTC.

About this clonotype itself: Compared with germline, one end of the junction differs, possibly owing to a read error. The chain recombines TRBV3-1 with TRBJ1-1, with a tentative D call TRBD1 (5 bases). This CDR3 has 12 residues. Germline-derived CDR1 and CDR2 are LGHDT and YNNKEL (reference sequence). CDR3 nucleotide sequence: TGTGACAGCAGCCCTCAGGGCCTGGGAGCTTTCTTT. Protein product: CDSSPQGLGAFF. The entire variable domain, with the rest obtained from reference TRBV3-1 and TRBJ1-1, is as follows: DTAVSQTPKYLVTQMGNDKSIKCEQNLGHDTMYWYKQDSKKFLKIMFSYNNKELIINETVPNRFSPKSPDKAHLNLHINSLELGDSAVYFCDSSPQGLGAFFGQGTRLTVV.

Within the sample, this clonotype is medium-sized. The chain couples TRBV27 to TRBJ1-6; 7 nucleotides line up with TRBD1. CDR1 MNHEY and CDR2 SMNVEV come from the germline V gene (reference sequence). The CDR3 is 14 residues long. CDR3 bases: TGTGCATCCAGGGGGGGCTCCTATAATTCACCCCTCCACTTT. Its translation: CASRGGSYNSPLHF.

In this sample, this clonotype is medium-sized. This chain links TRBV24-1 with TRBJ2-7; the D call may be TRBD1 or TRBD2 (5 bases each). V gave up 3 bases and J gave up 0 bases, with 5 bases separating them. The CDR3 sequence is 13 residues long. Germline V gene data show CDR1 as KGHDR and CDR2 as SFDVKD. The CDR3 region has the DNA TGTGCCACCAGTGATGGGGGCTCCTACGAGCAGTACTTC. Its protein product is CATSDGGSYEQYF.